These 21 T cell receptor beta chains were all obtained from the same sample, sequenced in a study of blood T cell repertoires in COVID-19 (TCRdb year 2020). The library relied on the immunoSEQ multiplex PCR assay. The table was pulled from immuneACCESS by TCRdb, which kept in-frame rearrangements only. Such tables lose some clones; where checked, under half of the loss comes from unresolved V genes, and the rest has no known cause. Counted in this sample were 90,000 to 120,000 clones; around 83% of them appeared once. More than 4% of the sample goes to the ten largest clones. Sequenced material: peripheral blood. The source is a man between 65 and 79 years old with acute or convalescent COVID-19.

The chain joins TRBV10-1 to TRBJ2-2, with 10 bases lining up with TRBD1. Germline V gene data show CDR1 as WNHNN and CDR2 as SYGVQD (reference sequence). V was clipped by 2 bases and J by 3 bases; unmatched bases: 6. The CDR3 is made up of 17 amino acids. This chain's CDR3 is CASSEAGTGAHTGELFF. CDR3 in DNA: TGCGCCAGCAGTGAGGCCGGGACAGGGGCGCACACCGGGGAGCTGTTTTTT.

The V and J genes are TRBV4-1 and TRBJ1-1, with D unresolved. CDR1 and CDR2 (germline): MGHRA, YSYEKL. Trimming took 5 bases from V and 8 from J, leaving 15 bases between them. The CDR3 contains 13 residues. The CDR3 here is CASSREVETEAFF. CDR3 coding DNA: TGCGCCAGCAGCAGGGAGGTCGAAACCGAAGCTTTCTTT.

The V gene is TRBV7-9, the J gene TRBJ1-4; the D is unclear. Germline lookup yields CDR1 SEHNR and CDR2 FQNEAQ (reference sequence). The CDR3 runs 14 residues. Trimming took 4 bases from V and 0 from J, leaving 6 bases between them. CDR3 protein: CASSSVATNEKLFF. CDR3 in DNA: TGTGCCAGCAGCTCAGTTGCAACTAATGAAAAACTGTTTTTT. The whole variable domain, remainder taken from reference TRBV7-9 and TRBJ1-4, is DTGVSQNPRHKITKRGQNVTFRCDPISEHNRLYWYRQTLGQGPEFLTYFQNEAQLEKSRLLSDRFSAERPKGSFSTLEIQRTEQGDSAMYLCASSSVATNEKLFFGSGTQLSVL.

This chain links TRBV3-1 (or the pseudogene TRBV3-2) with TRBJ2-5; perhaps TRBD1 as D (6 bases). This CDR3 is 15 amino acids long. From germline, CDR1 is LGHDT and CDR2 YNNKEL (reference sequence). V was pared by 4 bases and J by 8 bases, with 20 bases between. The CDR3 region has the DNA TGTGCCAGCAGCCCCACGGGCCGTTCTGGGGGCACCCAGTACTTC. This sequence encodes CASSPTGRSGGTQYF.

The chain carries TRBV18 and TRBJ1-6, with a tentative D call TRBD1 (5 bases). The V end lost 2 bases, the J end lost 5 bases, and 13 bases lay between the germline ends. The CDR3 is 16 amino acids. The V gene's germline CDR1 is KGHSH and CDR2 LQKENI. As DNA, the CDR3 is TGTGCCAGCTCACCAATCTTGGGGGGAGATAATTCACCCCTCCACTTT. It yields the protein CASSPILGGDNSPLHF.

This clone is a singleton in its sample. The gene calls are TRBV5-1 and TRBJ1-2; tentatively, D is TRBD1 (5 bases). Trimming left V 4 bases short and J 2 bases short, with 15 bases between. The CDR3 covers 15 residues. CDR1 is SGHRS and CDR2 is YFSETQ in the germline V gene. CDR3 sequence: CASSLDSAPNYGYTF. CDR3 DNA sequence: TGCGCCAGCAGCCTCGACAGTGCCCCCAACTATGGCTACACCTTC.

The chain has TRBV19 and TRBJ1-4, with D unresolved. CDR1 is LNHDA, CDR2 SQIVND, per germline (reference sequence). The germline V and J ends were trimmed by 3 bases and 4 bases, with 6 bases remaining between them. The CDR3 contains 13 residues. The CDR3: CASSMQNNEKLFF. The DNA for the CDR3 is TGTGCCAGTAGTATGCAGAATAATGAAAAACTGTTTTTT.

This clone was found a few times. The chain combines TRBV19 with TRBJ2-5, with 9 positions matching TRBD1. V lost 3 bases and J lost 1; bases outside the gene matches: 15. Germline V gives CDR1 LNHDA, CDR2 SQIVND (reference sequence). The CDR3 contains 19 residues. The CDR3 nucleotides read TGTGCCAGTAGTATTGCTTCCTCGAACAGGGGGCCAGGCCAAGAGACCCAGTACTTC. Residues: CASSIASSNRGPGQETQYF.

V is TRBV3-1 (or the pseudogene TRBV3-2) and J is TRBJ1-4; 7 nucleotides line up with TRBD1. CDR1 and CDR2 (germline): LGHDT, YNNKEL (reference sequence). Germline trimming cut 5 bases from V and 3 bases from J; bases unmatched to any gene: 6. The CDR3 totals 15 residues. The CDR3 coding sequence is TGTGCCAGCAGCGATAGGGGGCAGGCTAATGAAAAACTGTTTTTT. It translates to CASSDRGQANEKLFF.

The rearrangement joins TRBV9 to TRBJ2-2; the D gene is possibly TRBD1 (6 bases). This CDR3 is 18 amino acids long. Germline loops: CDR1 SGDLS, CDR2 YYNGEE. The ends were cut back, 2 bases at V and 1 base at J, with 18 bases in the middle. The CDR3 here is CASSVVPVQTGNTGELFF. Written as DNA, the CDR3 is TGTGCCAGCAGCGTTGTCCCCGTCCAGACAGGGAACACCGGGGAGCTGTTTTTT. The full variable domain, completed using reference TRBV9 and TRBJ2-2, is DSGVTQTPKHLITATGQRVTLRCSPRSGDLSVYWYQQSLDQGLQFLIQYYNGEERAKGNILERFSAQQFPDLHSELNLSSLELGDSALYFCASSVVPVQTGNTGELFFGEGSRLTVL.

The chain uses TRBV27 and TRBJ2-1; 8 bases agree with TRBD2. CDR1 is MNHEY and CDR2 is SMNVEV in the germline V gene (reference sequence). Germline trimming cut 6 bases from V and 0 bases from J; bases unmatched to any gene: 16. The CDR3 runs to 19 residues. CDR3 sequence (DNA): TGTGCCAGCAGCCATAAACTAGCGGTGCACGACATCTCCTACAATGAGCAGTTCTTC. This sequence encodes CASSHKLAVHDISYNEQFF.

This clone has just one count. This chain's CDR3 is CASSPGGAVQPQHF. The DNA for the CDR3 is TGTGCCAGCTCTCCAGGGGGGGCCGTTCAGCCCCAGCATTTT. The rearrangement uses TRBV18 and TRBJ1-5, with 7 bases matching TRBD1. Germline values: CDR1 KGHSH, CDR2 LQKENI. The V gene end was trimmed by 6 bases and the J gene end by 6 bases; junction bases not matched to a gene: 8. CDR3 size: 14 residues.

This chain links TRBV7-9 with TRBJ1-5; tentative D call: TRBD1 (6 bases). Per the germline V gene, CDR1 is SEHNR and CDR2 is FQNEAQ (reference sequence). Deletions cut 6 bases from V and 5 bases from J, with 11 bases between. The CDR3 length is 13 residues. CDR3 DNA sequence: TGTGCCAGCAGTCAAGGGGGGGATCAGCCCCAGCATTTT. This codes for CASSQGGDQPQHF.

This clone was detected a few times. V usage is TRBV10-3 and J usage is TRBJ2-7; 9 bases are a match to TRBD1. This CDR3 comprises 14 residues. The V gene end was trimmed by 10 bases and the J gene end by 5 bases; junction bases not matched to a gene: 12. CDR1 ENHRY and CDR2 SYGVKD come from the germline V gene. The DNA for the CDR3 is TGTGCCACCCTGCCGGGACAGGGTTCCCACGAGCAGTACTTC. Protein sequence: CATLPGQGSHEQYF.

The V and J genes are TRBV3-1 (or the pseudogene TRBV3-2) and TRBJ2-1; D unresolved. The CDR3 is 15 residues long. Trimming cost V 0 bases and J 4 bases, with 10 bases left between them. Germline-derived CDR1 and CDR2 are LGHDT and YNNKEL (reference sequence). In DNA form, the CDR3 reads TGTGCCAGCAGCCAAGACAGGCTAATTTACAATGAGCAGTTCTTC. This sequence encodes CASSQDRLIYNEQFF.

The chain couples TRBV27 to TRBJ1-2; 9 bases fit TRBD1. This CDR3 region has 16 residues. Germline V gene lookup returns CDR1 MNHEY and CDR2 SMNVEV (reference sequence). V shed 4 bases, J shed 0 bases, and the junction held 6 bases outside the gene matches. In nucleotides, the CDR3 is TGTGCCAGCAGTTGGACAGGGGTAGTGCCTAACTATGGCTACACCTTC. Amino acid sequence: CASSWTGVVPNYGYTF.

The chain combines TRBV29-1 with TRBJ1-1; 7 bases align to TRBD1. The CDR3 extends over 14 amino acids. Trimming cost V 7 bases and J 3 bases; bases outside gene matches: 11. Per the germline V gene, CDR1 is SQVTM and CDR2 is ANQGSEA. CDR3 protein: CSARGQERDTEAFF. The CDR3 bases are TGCAGCGCCCGCGGACAGGAGAGGGACACTGAAGCTTTCTTT. The entire variable domain, with the rest obtained from reference TRBV29-1 and TRBJ1-1, is as follows: SAVISQKPSRDICQRGTSLTIQCQVDSQVTMMFWYRQQPGQSLTLIATANQGSEATYESGFVIDKFPISRPNLTFSTLTVSNMSPEDSSIYLCSARGQERDTEAFFGQGTRLTVV.

This chain uses TRBV28 with TRBJ1-5, with 9 nucleotides matching TRBD1. CDR3 length: 19 residues. Germline CDR1 and CDR2: MDHEN and SYDVKM. With V trimmed by 1 base and J by 1 base, 11 bases remained unmatched. The CDR3: CASSLSTGGTSRSNQPQHF. CDR3 nucleotide sequence: TGTGCCAGCAGTTTATCAACAGGGGGCACGTCCAGGAGCAATCAGCCCCAGCATTTT.

The chain uses TRBV18 and TRBJ2-3; possibly TRBD2 for D (7 bases). This CDR3 comprises 16 residues. Trimming took 3 bases from V and 4 from J, leaving 17 bases between them. Germline CDR1 KGHSH, CDR2 LQKENI. The CDR3 is CASSPFGGQVSDTQYF. CDR3 bases: TGTGCCAGCTCACCCTTCGGGGGGCAGGTTTCAGATACGCAGTATTTT.

This clone was seen more than once but under ten times. The rearrangement links TRBV5-6 to TRBJ1-4; no firm D call. The length of the CDR3 is 14 residues. The germline V and J ends were trimmed by 4 bases and 8 bases, with 15 bases remaining between them. Germline V CDR1 and CDR2: SGHDT, YYEEEE. The CDR3 loop reads CASSGRWGGEKLFF. The CDR3 nucleotides are TGTGCCAGCAGCGGAAGATGGGGAGGCGAAAAACTGTTTTTT.

This chain connects TRBV28 to TRBJ2-1, with 7 positions matching TRBD1. The CDR3 totals 19 residues. Trimming removed 6 bases from V and 0 bases from J; junction bases left unmatched: 17. Looked up from germline, CDR1 is MDHEN and CDR2 is SYDVKM. CDR3 protein: CASSVPTGDPLSSYNEQFF. The CDR3 region has the DNA TGTGCCAGCAGCGTCCCCACAGGGGACCCGCTAAGCTCCTACAATGAGCAGTTCTTC.